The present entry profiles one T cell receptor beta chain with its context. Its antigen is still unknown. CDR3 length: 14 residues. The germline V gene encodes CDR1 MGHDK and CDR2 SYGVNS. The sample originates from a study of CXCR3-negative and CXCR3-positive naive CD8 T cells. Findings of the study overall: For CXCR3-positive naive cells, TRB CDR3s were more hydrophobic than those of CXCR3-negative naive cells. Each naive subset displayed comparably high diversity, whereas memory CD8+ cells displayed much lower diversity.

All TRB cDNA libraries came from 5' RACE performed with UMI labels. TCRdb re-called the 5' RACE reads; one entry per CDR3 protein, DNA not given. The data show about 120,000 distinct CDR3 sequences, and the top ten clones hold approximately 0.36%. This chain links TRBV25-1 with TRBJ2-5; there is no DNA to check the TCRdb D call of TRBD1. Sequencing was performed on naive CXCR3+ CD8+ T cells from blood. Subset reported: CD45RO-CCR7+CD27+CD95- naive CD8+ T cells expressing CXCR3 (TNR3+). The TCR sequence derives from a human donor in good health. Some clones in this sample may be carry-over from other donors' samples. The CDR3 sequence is CASSDYREVETQYF.